This is a list of T cell receptor beta chains from one sample in a study of control samples from healthy donors and cancer patients. Generated by immunoSEQ multiplex PCR, the TCRdb table keeps only in-frame clones and is missing some. The top ten hold roughly 2.7% of the sample, which has 95,000 to 130,000 clones, approximately 93% seen once. The sample consisted of blood. These receptors all stem from a man aged 25 to 40 in good health. The CDR3 runs from the conserved cysteine through the conserved F or W. Each record gives: D gene, clone size, J gene, V gene, CDR3 protein, CDR3 DNA. A D gene is named only where the DNA matches it firmly. The size field is filled for only some rows; it gives once, few, many or a size class.

>.|few|TRBJ2-6|TRBV5-6
CASSLVSFVSGANVLTF
TGTGCCAGCAGCTTGGTTTCGTTTGTCTCTGGGGCCAACGTCCTGACTTTC
>TRBD1|.|TRBJ1-4|TRBV11-2
CASSLDRGRGKLFF
TGTGCCAGCAGCTTGGACAGGGGTCGAGGAAAACTGTTTTTT
>TRBD1|once|TRBJ1-2|TRBV2
CASSDLGTGRESYGYTF
TGTGCCAGCAGTGACCTCGGGACAGGAAGGGAAAGCTATGGCTACACCTTC
>.|.|TRBJ2-3|TRBV5-1
CASSLGQLTDTQYF
TGCGCCAGCAGCTTGGGACAGCTCACAGATACGCAGTATTTT
>.|.|TRBJ1-5|TRBV6-6
CASIDTSNQPQHF
TGTGCCAGCATTGACACTAGCAATCAGCCCCAGCATTTT
>.|.|TRBJ1-5|TRBV9
CASGSAELNQPQHF
TGTGCCAGCGGGTCGGCAGAACTTAATCAGCCCCAGCATTTT
>TRBD2|few|TRBJ2-7|TRBV11-2
CASSLGRLAGGLISYEQYF
TGTGCCAGCAGCTTGGGTAGACTAGCGGGGGGCCTTATCTCCTACGAGCAGTACTTC
>TRBD1|.|TRBJ1-2|TRBV2
CASSLGQGRYGYTF
TGTGCCAGCAGTTTGGGACAGGGACGGTATGGCTACACCTTC
>.|.|TRBJ1-2|TRBV5-4
CASSIDRNRYGYTF
TGTGCCAGCAGCATAGACAGGAACCGCTATGGCTACACCTTC
>TRBD1|.|TRBJ2-5|TRBV19
CASSRDRVQEETQYF
TGTGCCAGTAGTAGGGACAGGGTGCAAGAAGAGACCCAGTACTTC
>.|.|TRBJ2-1|TRBV24-1
CATSDSGPRSDEQFF
TGTGCCACCAGTGATTCAGGGCCTCGTTCGGATGAGCAGTTCTTC
>TRBD2|.|TRBJ2-1|TRBV5-6
CASSGTSGGAVYNEQFF
TGTGCCAGCAGCGGGACTAGCGGGGGGGCCGTATACAATGAGCAGTTCTTC
>TRBD2|.|TRBJ2-1|TRBV5-1
CASSFSGGAYNEQFF
TGCGCCAGCAGCTTTAGCGGGGGGGCCTACAATGAGCAGTTCTTC
>.|.|TRBJ2-7|TRBV5-8
CASSASWGARYEQYF
TGTGCCAGCAGCGCTTCCTGGGGGGCCAGATACGAGCAGTACTTC
>.|.|TRBJ1-3|TRBV6-5
CASSRGSGNTIYF
TGTGCCAGCAGTCGGGGTTCTGGAAACACCATATATTTT
>.|.|TRBJ2-7|TRBV5-1
CASSPGAYEQYF
TGCGCCAGCAGCCCGGGGGCCTACGAGCAGTACTTC
>.|.|TRBJ1-2|TRBV5-4
CASSLVKGVDGYTF
TGTGCCAGCAGCCTCGTGAAGGGGGTTGATGGCTACACCTTC
>.|few|TRBJ1-5|TRBV28
CASSAQYRGRVKPQHF
TGTGCCAGCAGTGCCCAGTATCGGGGTAGGGTGAAGCCCCAGCATTTT
>.|.|TRBJ1-1|TRBV11-2
CASSFGAGTEAFF
TGTGCCAGCAGCTTCGGGGCTGGTACTGAAGCTTTCTTT
>.|.|TRBJ2-3|TRBV5-8
CASSQRRGLLTDTQYF
TGTGCCAGCAGCCAAAGACGGGGGCTCCTCACAGATACGCAGTATTTT
>.|.|TRBJ1-2|TRBV19
CASSIGGGYTF
TGTGCCAGTAGTATAGGGGGAGGCTACACCTTC
>.|.|TRBJ1-1|TRBV7-2
CASSLVGRIEAFF
TGTGCCAGCAGCCTAGTTGGGAGGATTGAAGCTTTCTTT
>TRBD1|.|TRBJ1-5|TRBV28
CASSFGDRGLPQPQHF
TGTGCCAGCAGTTTCGGGGACAGGGGGCTGCCTCAGCCCCAGCATTTT
>.|.|TRBJ1-4|TRBV4-2
CASSQENREVVKLFF
TGTGCCAGCAGCCAAGAGAATAGGGAGGTAGTAAAACTGTTTTTT